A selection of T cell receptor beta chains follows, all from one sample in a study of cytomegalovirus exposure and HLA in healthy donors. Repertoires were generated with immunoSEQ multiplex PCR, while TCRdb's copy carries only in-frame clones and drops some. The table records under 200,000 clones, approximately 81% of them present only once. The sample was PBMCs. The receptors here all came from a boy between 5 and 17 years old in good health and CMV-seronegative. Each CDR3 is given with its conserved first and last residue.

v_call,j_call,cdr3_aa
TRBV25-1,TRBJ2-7,CASRETGIVNEQYF
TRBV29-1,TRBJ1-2,CSAPVNNYGYTF
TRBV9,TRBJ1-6,CASSRGWINSPLHF
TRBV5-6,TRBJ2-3,CASSLFVGGGDTQYF
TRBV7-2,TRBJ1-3,CASSLRAGNTIYF
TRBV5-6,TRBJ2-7,CAGSQQGFSPYEQYF
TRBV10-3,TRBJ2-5,CAISESGLKETQYF
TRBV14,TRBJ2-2,CASSQGRYRNTGELFF
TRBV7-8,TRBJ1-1,CASSSAAAMVMNTEAFF
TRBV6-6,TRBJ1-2,CASSFEGARDGYTF
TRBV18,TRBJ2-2,CASSPYQGAGELFF
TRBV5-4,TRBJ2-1,CASSSELGGSPYNEQFF
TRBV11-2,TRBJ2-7,CASSPRTGNYEQYF
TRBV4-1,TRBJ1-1,CASSQEGALNTEAFF
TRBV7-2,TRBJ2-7,CASSQGVVGQYF
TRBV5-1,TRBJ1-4,CASSSEGVKLFF
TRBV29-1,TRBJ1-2,CSAHAPLRGTDGYTF
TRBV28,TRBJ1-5,CASTNPTGGNNQPQHF
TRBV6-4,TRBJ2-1,CASRGTSGSGNEQFF
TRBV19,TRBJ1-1,CASSAQTGNTEAFF
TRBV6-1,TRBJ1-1,CASSEGPDRNTEAFF
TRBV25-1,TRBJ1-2,CASSESSQGHGYTF
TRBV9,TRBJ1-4,CASSRSGANEKLFF
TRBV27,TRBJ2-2,CASSRGFVPAPTGELFF
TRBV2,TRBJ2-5,CATTGTRGTQYF
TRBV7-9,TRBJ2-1,CASSLSLLAGAGEQFF
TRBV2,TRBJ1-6,CASTDRDRANSPLHF
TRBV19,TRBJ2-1,CASSIDRGLRNEQFF
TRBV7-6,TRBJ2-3,CASSPALASLTDTQYF
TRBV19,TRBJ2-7,CASSWYGEQYF
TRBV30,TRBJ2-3,CAWSKRRTDTQYF
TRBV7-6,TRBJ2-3,CASSLGSTVTDTQYF
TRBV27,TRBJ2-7,CASSRPSGETYEQYF
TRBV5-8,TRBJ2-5,CASSQTDGTQYF
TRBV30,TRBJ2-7,CAWIERGTSCEQYF
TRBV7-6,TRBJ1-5,CASSRDQGEPQHF
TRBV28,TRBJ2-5,CASSPGLASETQYF
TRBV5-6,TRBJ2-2,CASSPGGYTGELFF
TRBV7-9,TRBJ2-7,CASTRTGGYEQYF
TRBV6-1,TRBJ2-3,CASTRGESDTQYF
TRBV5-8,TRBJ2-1,CASSLIQGAHNEQFF
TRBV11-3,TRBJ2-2,CASSPRGGRSGELFF
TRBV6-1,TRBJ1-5,CASSPVTDSNQPQHF
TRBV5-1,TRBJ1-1,CASSLSTVDTEAFF
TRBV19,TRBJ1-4,CASSIVHRGEKLFF
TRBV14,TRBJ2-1,CASSHSGRVYNEQFF
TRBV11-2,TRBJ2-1,CASSQIAGGLYHEQFF
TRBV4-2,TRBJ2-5,CASSPPSGGPQETQYF
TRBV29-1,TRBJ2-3,CSVNVQGRTDTQYF
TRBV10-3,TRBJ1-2,CAISDPRKEDGYTF
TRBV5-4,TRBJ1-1,CATLNGGTEAFF
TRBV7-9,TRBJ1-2,CASSLAGQGDLYGYTF
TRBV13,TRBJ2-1,CASSLGLAGINEQFF